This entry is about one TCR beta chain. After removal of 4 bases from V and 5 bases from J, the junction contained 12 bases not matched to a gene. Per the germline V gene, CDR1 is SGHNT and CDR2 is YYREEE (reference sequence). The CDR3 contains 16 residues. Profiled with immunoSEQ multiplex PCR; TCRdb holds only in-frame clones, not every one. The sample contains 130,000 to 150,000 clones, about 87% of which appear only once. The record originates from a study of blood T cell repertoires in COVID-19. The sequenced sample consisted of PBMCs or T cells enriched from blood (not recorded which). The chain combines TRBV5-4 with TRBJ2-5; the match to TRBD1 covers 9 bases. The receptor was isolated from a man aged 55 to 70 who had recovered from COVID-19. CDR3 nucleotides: TGTGCCAGCAGCCGGGGGACAGGGCTCATGCTGGAGACCCAGTACTTC. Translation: CASSRGTGLMLETQYF.